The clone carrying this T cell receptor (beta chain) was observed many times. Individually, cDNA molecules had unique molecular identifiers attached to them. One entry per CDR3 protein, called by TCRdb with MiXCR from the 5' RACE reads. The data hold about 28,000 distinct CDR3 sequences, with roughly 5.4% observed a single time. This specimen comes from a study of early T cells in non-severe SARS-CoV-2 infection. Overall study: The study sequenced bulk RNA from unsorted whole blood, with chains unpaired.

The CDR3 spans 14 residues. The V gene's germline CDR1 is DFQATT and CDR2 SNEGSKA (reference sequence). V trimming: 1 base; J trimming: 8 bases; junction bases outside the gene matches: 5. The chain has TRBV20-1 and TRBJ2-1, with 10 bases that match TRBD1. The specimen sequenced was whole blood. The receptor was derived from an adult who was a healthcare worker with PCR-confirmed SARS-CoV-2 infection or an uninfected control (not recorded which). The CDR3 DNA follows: TGCAGTGCTAGAGCTACGACAGGGGGCGATGAGCAGTTCTTC. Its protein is CSARATTGGDEQFF.